This T cell receptor (beta chain) is drawn from a study of OX40 agonist ivuxolimab in advanced cancers. About the study: An agonistic human IgG2 monoclonal antibody against OX40 (CD134) was given. Findings of the study overall: Normalized expansion of T-cell clones was also low for some nonresponders. Expanded clones tended on average to be more numerous among CD8+ T cells than CD4+.

Assay used: immunoSEQ multiplex PCR; TCRdb lists only in-frame clones, some missing. Altogether about 150,000 clones are present, approximately 94% being singletons, with the ten largest covering around 0.28%. This CDR3 is built from 13 residues. V was pared by 8 bases and J by 6 bases, with 14 bases between. Germline V lookup: CDR1 MNHNS, CDR2 SASEGT. As for this clone: Its antigen is not identified.

The source was CD4+ or CD8+ T cells sorted from blood, collected in a trial of the OX40 agonist ivuxolimab. The chain employs TRBV6-1 and TRBJ2-4; D tentatively fits TRBD1 or TRBD2 (5 bases each). The receptor was isolated from an adult with an advanced solid tumor such as melanoma, head and neck, liver or kidney cancer. Here the CDR3 DNA reads TGTGCCAGCCTCCACGGGGCCCCAAACATTCAGTACTTC. This encodes CASLHGAPNIQYF.